Listed below are T cell receptor beta chains from one sample, sequenced in a study of control samples from healthy donors and cancer patients. Clones were read by immunoSEQ multiplex PCR, and TCRdb kept only the in-frame ones, dropping some. The sample lists over 200,000 clones, around 80% occurring once. The source material was PBMCs. These receptors all stem from a woman aged 55 to 70 with lung cancer. CDR3s include the opening cysteine and the closing phenylalanine or tryptophan. Each record gives: V gene, J gene, clone size, D gene, CDR3 DNA, CDR3 protein. The D gene is left open where the match is weak. Part of the rows lack a size; the others show once, few, many or a class for expanded clones.

>TRBV20-1|TRBJ1-4|few|TRBD1
TGCAGTGCTAGTCGACAGGGTGGGGACAACGAAAAACTGTTTTTT
CSASRQGGDNEKLFF
>TRBV11-2|TRBJ2-1|once|NA
TGTGCCAGCAGCTTAGAAGGCATCCAAGGGCAGTTCTTC
CASSLEGIQGQFF
>TRBV28|TRBJ2-5|NA|TRBD2
TGTGCCAGCAGTTTAGGGTTCCCCCTACTGACGGGAGGGCAAGAGACCCAGTACTTC
CASSLGFPLLTGGQETQYF
>TRBV5-1|TRBJ2-1|NA|NA
TGCGCCAGCACCTTAGGGGGGGCCCCGTTCTTC
CASTLGGAPFF
>TRBV21-1|TRBJ2-3|NA|NA
TGTGCCAGCAGCAAATTTGTTGGGACAGGGGACCCAGATACGCAGTATTTT
CASSKFVGTGDPDTQYF
>TRBV19|TRBJ1-4|NA|TRBD1
TGTGCCAGTAGGAACAGGGGAGGAGAAAAACTGTTTTTT
CASRNRGGEKLFF
>TRBV6-5|TRBJ2-7|many|TRBD1
TGTGCCAGCAGTTTGGCCGGGACAGGGGCCGAGCAGTACTTC
CASSLAGTGAEQYF
>TRBV3-1/TRBV3-2|TRBJ1-2|NA|NA
TGTGCCAGCAGCCAAGATATCACAGGCGGGAGCTATGGCTACACCTTC
CASSQDITGGSYGYTF
>TRBV10-2|TRBJ1-5|NA|TRBD1
TGCGCCAGCAACCGACAGGGGATGAGCAATCAGCCCCAGCATTTT
CASNRQGMSNQPQHF
>TRBV27|TRBJ2-1|once|TRBD2
TGTGCCAGCAGCCTAGCGGGAGGCTCCTACAATGAGCAGTTCTTC
CASSLAGGSYNEQFF
>TRBV5-1|TRBJ2-2|NA|NA
TGCGCCAGCAGCTTGGAAACGGGAAACACCGGGGAGCTGTTTTTT
CASSLETGNTGELFF
>TRBV24-1|TRBJ2-5|NA|TRBD1
TGTGCCACCAGTGACCCCCCGGGACAGGGGAAAGAGACCCAGTACTTC
CATSDPPGQGKETQYF
>TRBV5-6|TRBJ2-7|NA|TRBD1
TGTGCCAGCAGCTTGGCCGCGGGACAGGGGGCTGACGAGCAGTACTTC
CASSLAAGQGADEQYF
>TRBV27|TRBJ1-2|NA|TRBD1
TGTGCCAGCAGAGGACAGGGCGCGGGGTATGGCTACACCTTC
CASRGQGAGYGYTF
>TRBV5-1|TRBJ2-5|NA|NA
TGCGCCAGCAGCGCTGGGGCCGGGAGCCAAGAGACCCAGTACTTC
CASSAGAGSQETQYF
>TRBV2|TRBJ2-1|once|NA
TGTGCCAGCAGTGAAGCAGGGCATGAGCAGTTCTTC
CASSEAGHEQFF
>TRBV5-8|TRBJ1-2|NA|NA
TGTGCCAGCAGCTTGGCCGGGACGGCGTTAGGAGGCTACACCTTC
CASSLAGTALGGYTF
>TRBV30|TRBJ1-2|NA|NA
TGTGCCTGGAGTCGTGAGGCGGGAGGCTACACCTTC
CAWSREAGGYTF
>TRBV2|TRBJ2-2|NA|NA
TGTGCCAGCAGTGAAGCGCGTATCGGGGAGCTGTTTTTT
CASSEARIGELFF
>TRBV5-4|TRBJ2-3|NA|TRBD2
TGTGCCAGCAACACCCCTAGCGGGGGCACAGATACGCAGTATTTT
CASNTPSGGTDTQYF
>TRBV5-1|TRBJ2-1|NA|NA
TGCGCCAGCAGCTTGAGGCCACCCGCGGACAATGAGCAGTTCTTC
CASSLRPPADNEQFF
>TRBV5-4|TRBJ1-3|NA|NA
TGTGCCAGCAGCGTACAGGGAGACGGAAACACCATATATTTT
CASSVQGDGNTIYF
>TRBV30|TRBJ2-5|NA|TRBD2
TGTGCCTGGAGTATCCCGGGACTAGCGGGAGGAGAGACCCAGTACTTC
CAWSIPGLAGGETQYF
>TRBV27|TRBJ1-5|NA|NA
TGTGCCAGCAGCAAATTGCACGGGGAGGGTCAGCCCCAGCATTTT
CASSKLHGEGQPQHF
>TRBV12-3/TRBV12-4|TRBJ2-1|NA|NA
TGTGCCAGCAGTTTCGGCTATGAGCAGTTCTTC
CASSFGYEQFF
>TRBV6-6|TRBJ2-6|NA|TRBD1
TGTGCCAGCAGTCCGACCGGGACAGGGGTTCCCTCTGGGGCCAACGTCCTGACTTTC
CASSPTGTGVPSGANVLTF
>TRBV10-1|TRBJ1-5|NA|NA
TGCGCCAGCAGTGTCTCCATTGGACAGCCCCAGCATTTT
CASSVSIGQPQHF
>TRBV7-7|TRBJ2-2|NA|TRBD2
TGTGCCAGCAGACCCGGACTAGGGAACACCGGGGAGCTGTTTTTT
CASRPGLGNTGELFF
>TRBV4-1|TRBJ2-3|NA|TRBD1
TGCGCCAGCAGCCAGATCGGGACAGGGAGCACAGATACGCAGTATTTT
CASSQIGTGSTDTQYF
>TRBV7-9|TRBJ2-5|NA|TRBD2
TGTGCCAGCAGCTCTCTAGCGGCACAAGAGACCCAGTACTTC
CASSSLAAQETQYF
>TRBV28|TRBJ2-7|NA|TRBD1
TGTGCCAGCAGTTGGAGGGACAGGGGGTTGTACGAGCAGTACTTC
CASSWRDRGLYEQYF
>TRBV4-2|TRBJ2-1|NA|TRBD2
TGTGCCAGCAGCCAAGATCTATCGGGGGGTATCGACTTTACAGGTGAGCAGTTCTTC
CASSQDLSGGIDFTGEQFF
>TRBV10-1|TRBJ2-7|NA|NA
TGCGCCAGCACTGTAAGTCGTCCTTGGACCTACGAGCAGTACTTC
CASTVSRPWTYEQYF
>TRBV6-5|TRBJ1-1|NA|NA
TGTGCCAGCAGCCAAAACAGGGACACTGAAGCTTTCTTT
CASSQNRDTEAFF
>TRBV9|TRBJ1-2|NA|NA
TGTGCCAGCAGCGTTGACGGGGATGGCTACACCTTC
CASSVDGDGYTF
>TRBV5-8|TRBJ2-2|NA|TRBD2
TGTGCCAGCAGCCGGGGACTAGTGATTAACACCGGGGAGCTGTTTTTT
CASSRGLVINTGELFF
>TRBV7-9|TRBJ1-2|few|NA
TGTGCCAGCAGCTTAGGGCCAGGGCATGGCTACACCTTC
CASSLGPGHGYTF
>TRBV14|TRBJ2-5|once|NA
TGTGCCAGCAGCCAATTTAGAGTGCAAGAGACCCAGTACTTC
CASSQFRVQETQYF
>TRBV11-1|TRBJ2-7|NA|TRBD1
TGTGCCAGCAGCGCCGGGACAGGGTACCCCTACGAGCAGTACTTC
CASSAGTGYPYEQYF
>TRBV6-5|TRBJ1-5|once|TRBD1
TGTGCCAGCAGCCAGGGGGGCAATCAGCCCCAGCATTTT
CASSQGGNQPQHF
>TRBV2|TRBJ1-4|NA|NA
TGTGCCAGCGGATACAGGGCTAAGACTAATGAAAAACTGTTTTTT
CASGYRAKTNEKLFF
>TRBV4-2|TRBJ1-5|NA|NA
TGTGCCAGCAGCCAAGACAGTGCGAGCAATCAGCCCCAGCATTTT
CASSQDSASNQPQHF
>TRBV19|TRBJ1-6|NA|NA
TGTGCCAGTAGCTCGGGGCAGGGGTCCAATTCACCCCTCCACTTT
CASSSGQGSNSPLHF
>TRBV11-3|TRBJ1-4|once|NA
TGTGCCAGCAGCTTAGGGGAGGGGCGCGAGAATGAAAAACTGTTTTTT
CASSLGEGRENEKLFF
>TRBV19|TRBJ2-1|few|TRBD2
TGTGCCAGTAGTTCCCCCCCCGGCCGGGGGGTTTTTGGTGAGCAGTTCTTC
CASSSPPGRGVFGEQFF
>TRBV7-9|TRBJ1-2|NA|TRBD1
TGTGCCAGCAGCTTATGGGACAGGGTGGCCCATGGCTACACCTTC
CASSLWDRVAHGYTF
>TRBV5-6|TRBJ2-3|few|NA
TGTGCCAGCAGCTTGGAAGGGCCAGAGAGCACAGATACGCAGTATTTT
CASSLEGPESTDTQYF
>TRBV12-2|TRBJ2-5|NA|NA
TGTGCAAGTCGCTTACCGGGCGGACCGACACAGACCCAGTACTTC
CASRLPGGPTQTQYF
>TRBV4-1|TRBJ2-7|NA|TRBD2
TGCGCCAGCAGCCAAGATCCTAGCGGCCTCTACGAGCAGTACTTC
CASSQDPSGLYEQYF
>TRBV7-3|TRBJ1-6|NA|TRBD1
TGTGCCAGCAGCTCAACAGGGGGCGCGTATTCACCCCTCCACTTT
CASSSTGGAYSPLHF
>TRBV12-3/TRBV12-4|TRBJ2-3|NA|NA
TGTGCCAGCAGTTCCATAACCCTTGGTACGCAGTATTTT
CASSSITLGTQYF
>TRBV7-5|TRBJ2-7|NA|NA
TGTGCCAGAAGCTTTAGTCGGAGCTATTACTACGAGCAGTACTTC
CARSFSRSYYYEQYF
>TRBV10-2|TRBJ1-4|NA|TRBD1
TGCGCCAGCAGTGATCGGACAGGGGGAAATGAAAAACTGTTTTTT
CASSDRTGGNEKLFF
>TRBV5-6|TRBJ1-1|NA|TRBD1
TGTGCCAGCAGCTTCATCGACAGGGGTGTGGGCACTGAAGCTTTCTTT
CASSFIDRGVGTEAFF
>TRBV3-1/TRBV3-2|TRBJ2-7|NA|NA
TGTGCCAGCAGCCAAGAGGAGGCGGAGCAGTACTTC
CASSQEEAEQYF
>TRBV5-1|TRBJ2-3|NA|TRBD1
TGCGCCAGCAGCCTGGGACAGGTCCTTAGCACAGATACGCAGTATTTT
CASSLGQVLSTDTQYF
>TRBV5-1|TRBJ1-3|NA|TRBD1
TGCGCCAGCAGCCCCGGACAGGGTACGTTAGGAAACACCATATATTTT
CASSPGQGTLGNTIYF